The 17 T cell receptor beta chains below were found in one sample sequenced in a study of PD-1 blockade in classical Hodgkin lymphoma. Profiled with immunoSEQ multiplex PCR; TCRdb holds only in-frame clones, not every one. The table includes about 94,000 clones, roughly nine tenths detected once. Every patient was affected by relapse after autologous stem cell transplantation, while exposure to brentuximab vedotin was not uniform. Sequenced here: peripheral blood mononuclear cells (PBMCs), sampled before the second cycle of nivolumab. The receptors stem from a human donor with classical Hodgkin lymphoma.

V and J are TRBV5-1 and TRBJ2-2; a weak D match, TRBD1 (6 bases). The CDR3 has 15 residues. From germline, CDR1 is SGHRS and CDR2 YFSETQ. Trimming pared 7 bases from V and 5 bases from J, leaving 18 bases between. CDR3 amino acids: CASEGDTQTTGELFF. CDR3 DNA sequence: TGCGCCAGCGAAGGGGACACACAAACGACCGGGGAGCTGTTTTTT.

The chain uses TRBV7-3 and TRBJ1-4, with TRBD1 as a possible D gene (5 bases). CDR1 and CDR2 (germline): SGHTA, FQGTGA. Trimming shortened V by 2 bases and J by 7 bases, and 8 bases separated the two germline ends. This CDR3 is 13 amino acids long. The CDR3 sequence is CASSLGAGEKLFF. The CDR3 DNA follows: TGTGCCAGCAGCTTAGGGGCCGGTGAAAAACTGTTTTTT.

This clone was observed a handful of times. The V call is TRBV19, the J call TRBJ2-7, with D perhaps TRBD2 (6 bases). Germline CDR1 LNHDA, CDR2 SQIVND (reference sequence). The CDR3 spans 14 residues. V lost 7 bases and J lost 2, with 15 bases in between. CDR3 in DNA: TGTGCCAGTATCCCCCCGGGAGTCCCCTACGAGCAGTACTTC. Protein product: CASIPPGVPYEQYF.

V usage is TRBV2 and J usage is TRBJ2-7; no definite D call. Per germline, CDR1 SNHLY and CDR2 FYNNEI. CDR3 length: 15 amino acids. V was clipped by 6 bases and J by 4 bases, with 19 bases between them. CDR3 in amino acids: CASSNQHGRKYEQYF. The CDR3 DNA follows: TGTGCCAGCAGCAACCAACATGGCAGAAAATACGAGCAGTACTTC.

The V and J genes are TRBV18 and TRBJ2-2, with TRBD2 matching over 7 bases. From germline, CDR1 is KGHSH and CDR2 LQKENI. V trimming: 2 bases; J trimming: 1 base; junction bases outside the gene matches: 10. CDR3 size: 18 residues. DNA for the CDR3: TGTGCCAGCTCACCAAAATCGGCGGGGGATATGAACACCGGGGAGCTGTTTTTT. Translation gives CASSPKSAGDMNTGELFF. The full variable domain, its missing parts supplied by reference TRBV18 and TRBJ2-2, is NAGVMQNPRHLVRRRGQEARLRCSPMKGHSHVYWYRQLPEEGLKFMVYLQKENIIDESGMPKERFSAEFPKEGPSILRIQQVVRGDSAAYFCASSPKSAGDMNTGELFFGEGSRLTVL.

The chain is built from TRBV28 and TRBJ2-3, with D maybe TRBD1 (6 bases). The CDR3 sequence is 16 residues long. Germline values: CDR1 MDHEN, CDR2 SYDVKM. V dropped 3 bases and J dropped 6 bases, with 19 bases sitting between them. The CDR3 DNA follows: TGTGCCAGCAGTTTTATGGGACAAGGTCTGTCGGATACGCAGTATTTT. Translation gives CASSFMGQGLSDTQYF.

The chain employs TRBV2 and TRBJ2-7; 9 bases map to TRBD1. Germline V CDR1 and CDR2: SNHLY, FYNNEI. The CDR3 spans 14 residues. The trim removed 8 bases at V and 0 bases at J, leaving 5 bases unmatched. In DNA, the CDR3 is TGTGCCAGCGGTACAGGGGGCAGCTCCTACGAGCAGTACTTC. It yields the protein CASGTGGSSYEQYF.

CDR3 protein: CASSLGGLGGELFF. The CDR3, as DNA: TGTGCCAGCAGCCTAGGGGGCCTAGGCGGGGAGCTGTTTTTT. This rearrangement joins TRBV11-1 to TRBJ2-2; 7 bases map to TRBD1. The CDR3 is made up of 14 amino acids. Germline V lookup: CDR1 SGHAT, CDR2 FQDESV (reference sequence). V shed 5 bases and J 7 bases; nucleotides not matched to a gene: 7.

In its sample, this clone was seen a few times. The chain has TRBV7-9 and TRBJ2-7; D is undetermined. The V and J ends lost 5 bases and 0 bases respectively, with 11 bases between them. Germline V CDR1 and CDR2: SEHNR, FQNEAQ (reference sequence). The CDR3 extends over 14 amino acids. The CDR3, as DNA: TGTGCCAGCAGCCGGACGGATAGCTCCTACGAGCAGTACTTC. The encoded protein is CASSRTDSSYEQYF.

V is TRBV5-1 and J is TRBJ2-7; D is perhaps TRBD1 (5 bases). The CDR3 is 13 residues long. The germline gives CDR1 SGHRS, CDR2 YFSETQ. V gave up 4 bases and J gave up 3 bases, with 11 bases separating them. CDR3 amino acids: CASSPQGSYEQYF. CDR3 bases: TGCGCCAGCAGCCCTCAGGGCAGCTACGAGCAGTACTTC.

The chain carries TRBV7-2 and TRBJ2-1; unclear D gene. Trimming removed 2 bases at V and 6 bases at J, with 11 bases between. CDR3 length equals 14 residues. Germline CDR1 is SGHTA and CDR2 is FQGNSA. In DNA form, the CDR3 reads TGTGCCAGCAGCTTACAATCAGGCATCAATGAGCAGTTCTTC. Translating gives CASSLQSGINEQFF.

The chain recombines TRBV5-4 with TRBJ2-3, with D possibly TRBD2 on 6 matching bases. Between the trimmed V and J ends, which lost 4 bases and 2 bases, there was a span of 11 bases. Germline loops: CDR1 SGHNT, CDR2 YYREEE (reference sequence). The CDR3 is made up of 14 amino acids. In nucleotides, the CDR3 is TGTGCCAGCAGCCCCCGGGACTCCACAGATACGCAGTATTTT. Amino acids: CASSPRDSTDTQYF. Together with reference TRBV5-4 and TRBJ2-3, the CDR3 gives the full variable domain: ETGVTQSPTHLIKTRGQQVTLRCSSQSGHNTVSWYQQALGQGPQFIFQYYREEENGRGNFPPRFSGLQFPNYSSELNVNALELDDSALYLCASSPRDSTDTQYFGPGTRLTVL.

J is TRBJ1-5 and V is TRBV2, with D uncertain. The length of the CDR3 is 16 residues. Trimming cost V 3 bases and J 0 bases, with 12 bases left between them. The germline CDR1 and CDR2 sequences are SNHLY and FYNNEI. CDR3 sequence: CASSDPRPSSNQPQHF. CDR3 DNA sequence: TGTGCCAGCAGTGATCCACGGCCGAGTAGCAATCAGCCCCAGCATTTT.

The chain joins TRBV5-1 to TRBJ2-7, with 7 bases identical to TRBD1. This CDR3 spans 13 amino acids. CDR1 is SGHRS, CDR2 YFSETQ, per germline. The trim removed 0 bases at V and 6 bases at J, leaving 3 bases unmatched. CDR3 nucleotides: TGCGCCAGCAGCTTGGAAGACAGGGCCGAGCAGTACTTC. This codes for CASSLEDRAEQYF.

DNA of the CDR3: TGTGCCAGCACTGCGACAGCTAAGGACACTGAAGCTTTCTTT. Translating it yields CASTATAKDTEAFF. The rearrangement joins TRBV6-1 to TRBJ1-1, with D possibly matching TRBD1 (5 bases). Trimming stripped 7 bases from V and 3 bases from J, with 15 bases between. The CDR3 is 14 amino acids. Germline CDR1 is MNHNS and CDR2 is SASEGT.

This CDR3 reads CASSETGLSGNTIYF. CDR3 sequence (DNA): TGTGCCAGCAGTGAGACAGGCCTCTCTGGAAACACCATATATTTT. This chain connects TRBV6-1 to TRBJ1-3, with D perhaps TRBD1 (6 bases). Germline V gene lookup returns CDR1 MNHNS and CDR2 SASEGT. This CDR3 contains 15 residues. Trimming removed 3 bases from V and 0 bases from J, with 9 bases in between.

The V gene is TRBV28, the J gene TRBJ2-2; 10 bases agree with TRBD1. V trimming: 7 bases; J trimming: 2 bases; junction bases outside the gene matches: 10. Germline V CDR1 and CDR2: MDHEN, SYDVKM. The CDR3 totals 17 residues. The CDR3: CASKSRQGAHNTGELFF. The CDR3 DNA follows: TGTGCCAGCAAATCTAGACAGGGGGCTCATAACACCGGGGAGCTGTTTTTT.